This T cell receptor beta chain was found in a study of vaccination and CD4 T cells after COVID-19. Treatment given: approximately 9-day PBMC culture with coronavirus spike peptide pools or control peptides (ViraFEST assay). CDR3 length: 14 amino acids. The germline gives CDR1 GTSNPN, CDR2 SVGIG (reference sequence). V was pared by 2 bases and J by 6 bases, with 16 bases between. Note on this clonotype: What it binds is not known.

Cultured CD4+ T cell DNA was sequenced using the Oncomine TCR Beta short-read assay. Researchers extracted genomic DNA from CD4+ T cells that had been cultured. TCRdb recomputed calls from the PCR reads with MiXCR, one row per CDR3 protein. This table holds 7,000 to 10,000 distinct CDR3 sequences, about three quarters found once. Sequences were obtained from CD4+ T cells from blood, cultured in vitro. The clonotype comes from a human donor who had recovered from COVID-19. The V gene is TRBV30, the J gene TRBJ1-1; the D gene is possibly TRBD1 (6 bases). The CDR3 DNA follows: TGTGCCTGGAGTCCCACAAGGGGGTTCGCTGAAGCTTTCTTT. Protein product: CAWSPTRGFAEAFF. Looking up the rest from reference TRBV30 and TRBJ1-1 gives the full variable domain: SQTIHQWPATLVQPVGSPLSLECTVEGTSNPNLYWYRQAAGRGLQLLFYSVGIGQISSEVPQNLSASRPQDRQFILSSKKLLLSDSGFYLCAWSPTRGFAEAFFGQGTRLTVV.